This T cell receptor (beta chain) was recovered during a study of cytomegalovirus exposure and HLA in healthy donors. Study-level findings and limits: Per a prior analysis, the majority of TCR beta V segments were productive roughly 90% or roughly 30% of the time.

The PCR had 60 Vbeta and 13 Jbeta primers. The assay was immunoSEQ multiplex PCR, and TCRdb's table has in-frame clones only and misses some. The sample records some 130,000 clones, over 75% being singletons. The CDR3 runs to 14 residues. Germline-derived CDR1 and CDR2 are MNHEY and SMNVEV (reference sequence). With V trimmed by 4 bases and J by 6 bases, 8 bases remained unmatched. In regard to this clone: As yet, its antigen is unknown.

The clonotype originates from a man aged 50-59 years in good health and CMV-seronegative. The chain joins TRBV27 to TRBJ2-7, with TRBD1 identical over 8 bases. The sequenced sample was PBMCs. The CDR3 DNA is TGTGCCAGCAGTTACCGGGACAGGCCCACCGAGCAGTACTTC. As protein: CASSYRDRPTEQYF.